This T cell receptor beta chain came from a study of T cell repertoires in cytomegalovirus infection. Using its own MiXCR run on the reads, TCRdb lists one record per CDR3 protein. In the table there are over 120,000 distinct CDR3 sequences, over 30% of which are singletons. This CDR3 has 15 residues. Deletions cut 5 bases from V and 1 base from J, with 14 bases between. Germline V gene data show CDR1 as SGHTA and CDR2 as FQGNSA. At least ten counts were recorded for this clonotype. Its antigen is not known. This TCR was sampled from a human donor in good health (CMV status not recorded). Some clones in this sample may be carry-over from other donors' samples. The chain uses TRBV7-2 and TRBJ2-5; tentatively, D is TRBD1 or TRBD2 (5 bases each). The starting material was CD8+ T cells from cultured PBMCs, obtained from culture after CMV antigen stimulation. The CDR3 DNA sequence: TGTGCCAGCAGCCCGGGACGGGGCTCCCAAGAGACCCAGTACTTC. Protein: CASSPGRGSQETQYF.